Below, 18 T cell receptor beta chains from the same sample are listed, as sequenced in a study of human T cells and chemical hapten exposure. Time point of the sample: patch test 1, 2 weeks after DPC sensitization. Treatment meaning: therapeutic diphenylcyclopropenone sensitization with weekly scalp DPC. TCRdb called the RACE reads again in MiXCR, with one record for every CDR3 protein. The sample yields some 400,000 distinct CDR3 sequences, approximately 5% seen once. The sample in question was whole blood, obtained in connection with sensitization to the hapten diphenylcyclopropenone (DPC). The receptors originated from a woman between 50 and 59 years old with alopecia areata. Some clones in this sample may be carry-over from other donors' samples.

This clonotype was counted between two and nine times. V and J are TRBV5-1 and TRBJ2-5; 14 bases fit TRBD2. Germline-derived CDR1 and CDR2 are SGHRS and YFSETQ. V was clipped by 2 bases and J by 1 base; unmatched bases: 1. This CDR3 has 16 residues. CDR3 sequence (DNA): TGCGCCAGCAGCTTAGGACTAGCGGGGGGCCAAGAGACCCAGTACTTC. It translates to CASSLGLAGGQETQYF.

This clonotype was observed a handful of times. V is TRBV2 and J is TRBJ2-3; D is possibly TRBD2 (6 bases). The germline V gene encodes CDR1 SNHLY and CDR2 FYNNEI. This CDR3 has 16 amino acids. The V and J ends lost 6 bases and 0 bases respectively, with 16 bases between them. The CDR3, as DNA: TGTGCCAGCAGGGGCCTTGAGGGGACTAGCACAGATACGCAGTATTTT. It codes for CASRGLEGTSTDTQYF.

The gene calls are TRBV4-2 and TRBJ2-7; possibly TRBD1 for D (7 bases). Trimming took off 4 bases at V and 1 base at J, with 17 bases between the two ends. Germline lookup yields CDR1 LGHNA and CDR2 YNFKEQ. The CDR3 is 16 residues long. The CDR3 nucleotides read TGTGCCAGCAGCCGCCTCCGGGCAGGGGGGTCCTACGAGCAGTACTTC. It translates to CASSRLRAGGSYEQYF.

This clonotype was counted ten times or more. V and J are TRBV29-1 and TRBJ2-7; tentative D call: TRBD2 (6 bases). This CDR3 has 12 amino acids. Trimming removed 3 bases from V and 6 bases from J, with 12 bases in between. The germline gives CDR1 SQVTM, CDR2 ANQGSEA. CDR3 loop: CSVDRGNGEQYF. The CDR3 nucleotides are TGCAGCGTTGACCGGGGGAACGGCGAGCAGTACTTC.

This chain uses TRBV5-1 with TRBJ1-4; D call uncertain. Germline V gives CDR1 SGHRS, CDR2 YFSETQ. Between the trimmed V and J ends, which lost 6 bases and 7 bases, there was a span of 13 bases. The CDR3 is made up of 13 amino acids. CDR3 nucleotides: TGCGCCAGCAAGAGGGTCGCCGGTGAAAAACTGTTTTTT. This sequence encodes CASKRVAGEKLFF. The full variable domain, its missing parts supplied by reference TRBV5-1 and TRBJ1-4, is KAGVTQTPRYLIKTRGQQVTLSCSPISGHRSVSWYQQTPGQGLQFLFEYFSETQRNKGNFPGRFSGRQFSNSRSEMNVSTLELGDSALYLCASKRVAGEKLFFGSGTQLSVL.

This clonotype came up many times. V is TRBV7-6 and J is TRBJ2-7, with a possible D match to TRBD1 (6 bases). The CDR3 sequence is 15 residues long. V lost 4 bases and J 6 bases, leaving 19 bases between the germline ends. Germline V gene data show CDR1 as SGHVS and CDR2 as FNYEAQ. In nucleotides, the CDR3 is TGTGCCAGCAGCTCCCCGACAGGTGGGGGCGGCGAGCAGTACTTC. Its translation: CASSSPTGGGGEQYF.

This clonotype was recorded at least ten times. The chain joins TRBV7-2 to TRBJ2-3; 7 positions match TRBD1. The CDR3 spans 14 residues. Germline assignment: CDR1 SGHTA and CDR2 FQGNSA. V shed 4 bases, J shed 5 bases, and the junction held 6 bases outside the gene matches. The CDR3 loop reads CASSWDSPRDTQYF. The CDR3 bases are TGTGCCAGCAGCTGGGACAGCCCCCGAGATACGCAGTATTTT.

This chain links TRBV3-1 with TRBJ1-6; no clear D. The CDR3 has 14 amino acids. Trimming cost V 3 bases and J 9 bases, with 12 bases left between them. Germline-derived CDR1 and CDR2 are LGHDT and YNNKEL (reference sequence). The CDR3 protein is CASSHRTRASPLHF. The DNA of the CDR3 is TGTGCCAGCAGCCATCGGACCCGCGCTTCACCCCTCCACTTT.

The table lists this clonotype with many counts. The chain recombines TRBV12-3 or TRBV12-4 with TRBJ2-7; tentatively, D is TRBD2 (6 bases). The CDR3 is made up of 14 amino acids. V shed 5 bases and J shed 0 bases, with 11 bases lying between them. The CDR3 region has the DNA TGTGCCAGCAGTCGACTAGGGTCCTCCTACGAGCAGTACTTC. Protein product: CASSRLGSSYEQYF.

The gene calls are TRBV7-9 and TRBJ1-2; 9 bases align to TRBD1. The CDR3 is 13 amino acids. CDR1 is SEHNR and CDR2 is FQNEAQ in the germline V gene (reference sequence). The V gene end was trimmed by 7 bases and the J gene end by 8 bases; junction bases not matched to a gene: 8. In DNA form, the CDR3 reads TGTGCCAGCACCTGGGACAGGGAGGACGGCTACACCTTC. It encodes CASTWDREDGYTF.

This rearrangement joins TRBV20-1 to TRBJ2-4; either TRBD1 or TRBD2 may fit D (7 bases each). This CDR3 has 16 residues. Germline V gene sequence: CDR1 DFQATT, CDR2 SNEGSKA (reference sequence). Deletions cut 5 bases from V and 8 bases from J, with 25 bases between. The CDR3 nucleotides read TGCAGTGCTGAGGACTCTAGACAGGGAACTAGCGACATTCAGTACTTC. Its translation: CSAEDSRQGTSDIQYF.

The chain links TRBV20-1 to TRBJ1-2; a possible D gene is TRBD1 (5 bases). The CDR3 is 14 amino acids. CDR1 and CDR2 (germline): DFQATT, SNEGSKA (reference sequence). Trimming shortened V by 3 bases and J by 6 bases, and 17 bases separated the two germline ends. CDR3 nucleotides: TGCAGTGCTAGTCACCCAGGGAGGTTGAATGGCTACACCTTC. Residues: CSASHPGRLNGYTF.

This clonotype was found a few times. The chain combines TRBV6-1 with TRBJ1-6; D is unresolved. Trimming removed 7 bases from V and 3 bases from J, with 16 bases in between. CDR3 size: 16 residues. Per germline, CDR1 MNHNS and CDR2 SASEGT. The chain's CDR3 is CASKEVSFGYNSPLHF. The DNA for the CDR3 is TGTGCCAGCAAAGAAGTCTCGTTTGGCTATAATTCACCCCTCCACTTT.

This clonotype was found many times. The chain carries TRBV7-9 and TRBJ2-6; no clear D. CDR1 is SEHNR and CDR2 is FQNEAQ in the germline V gene (reference sequence). The V end lost 4 bases, the J end lost 6 bases, and 10 bases lay between the germline ends. This CDR3 has 14 residues. The CDR3 here is CASSSSLMANVLTF. In DNA, the CDR3 is TGTGCCAGCAGCTCGAGTCTTATGGCCAACGTCCTGACTTTC.

The chain combines TRBV7-9 with TRBJ2-5; 8 nucleotides line up with TRBD1. CDR1 and CDR2 (germline): SEHNR, FQNEAQ (reference sequence). The CDR3 length is 15 residues. With V trimmed by 4 bases and J by 5 bases, 9 bases remained unmatched. The CDR3 bases are TGTGCCAGCAGCTGGGGGACAGGCGGAGGGGAGACCCAGTACTTC. Protein: CASSWGTGGGETQYF.

This clonotype has just a few counts. The CDR3 sequence: CASSSGVGSPLHF. In nucleotides, the CDR3 is TGTGCCAGCAGTTCAGGGGTAGGGTCACCCCTCCACTTT. This rearrangement joins TRBV2 to TRBJ1-6; D is possibly TRBD1 (6 bases). Germline CDR1 reads SNHLY; CDR2 reads FYNNEI. Trimming shortened V by 5 bases and J by 10 bases, and 12 bases separated the two germline ends. The length of the CDR3 is 13 residues.

About this clonotype itself: An end of the junction does not agree with germline; a read error may underlie this. The chain recombines TRBV30 with TRBJ2-5; D is ambiguous. Germline values: CDR1 GTSNPN, CDR2 SVGIG (reference sequence). The CDR3 is 13 residues long. The CDR3 loop reads CAWSGANQDTQYF. The DNA for the CDR3 is TGTGCCTGGAGTGGGGCAAACCAAGACACCCAGTACTTC. Looking up the rest from reference TRBV30 and TRBJ2-5 gives the full variable domain: SQTIHQWPATLVQPVGSPLSLECTVEGTSNPNLYWYRQAAGRGLQLLFYSVGIGQISSEVPQNLSASRPQDRQFILSSKKLLLSDSGFYLCAWSGANQDTQYFGPGTRLLVL.

Ten or more counts support this clonotype. The chain links TRBV12-5 to TRBJ1-6; D is possibly TRBD1 (6 bases). V lost 6 bases to trimming and J lost 0 bases, with 9 bases between them. The CDR3 spans 15 residues. CDR1 is LGHNT and CDR2 is FRNRAP in the germline V gene. As DNA, the CDR3 is TGTGCTAGTGGGGACAGCAGCTCCTATAATTCACCCCTCCACTTT. This encodes CASGDSSSYNSPLHF.